The rows below give T cell receptor beta chains drawn from one sample of a study of neurological immune-mediated disorders. Each CDR3 protein gets one entry after TCRdb re-called the 5' RACE reads with MiXCR. This table holds approximately 80,000 distinct CDR3 sequences, about 5.6% found once. Sequenced sample: PBMCs. Receptors originate from a woman in her sixties with multiple sclerosis. CDR3s include the opening cysteine and the closing phenylalanine or tryptophan. The order of the fields is CDR3 protein, CDR3 DNA, J gene, clone size, V gene, CDR3 length, D gene. A D gene is named only where the DNA matches it firmly. For some rows the clone size is stated as once, few or many, or as a class when expanded; others skip it.

cdr3_aa: CASSLDRKDGYTF; cdr3_nt: TGTGCCAGCAGCTTAGACCGGAAGGATGGCTACACCTTC; j_call: TRBJ1-2; clone_size: few; v_call: TRBV5-4; cdr3_length: 13; d_call: .
cdr3_aa: CASRAAGQGADEQFF; cdr3_nt: TGCGCCAGCAGGGCAGCGGGACAGGGGGCAGATGAGCAGTTCTTC; j_call: TRBJ2-1; clone_size: many; v_call: TRBV10-1; cdr3_length: 15; d_call: TRBD1
cdr3_aa: CASSFSGQNTGELFF; cdr3_nt: TGTGCCAGCAGCTTTTCGGGGCAGAACACCGGGGAGCTGTTTTTT; j_call: TRBJ2-2; clone_size: many; v_call: TRBV7-2; cdr3_length: 15; d_call: .
cdr3_aa: CSVTGQLLNTEAFF; cdr3_nt: TGCAGCGTGACGGGACAGTTATTGAACACTGAAGCTTTCTTT; j_call: TRBJ1-1; clone_size: few; v_call: TRBV29-1; cdr3_length: 14; d_call: TRBD1
cdr3_aa: CASLQRSQGTRYNTQYF; cdr3_nt: TGTGCCAGCTTACAACGGTCGCAGGGAACCCGATACAATACGCAGTATTTT; j_call: TRBJ2-3; clone_size: many; v_call: TRBV5-6; cdr3_length: 17; d_call: .
cdr3_aa: CAWSGQGYGELFF; cdr3_nt: TGTGCCTGGAGTGGACAGGGCTACGGGGAGCTGTTTTTT; j_call: TRBJ2-2; clone_size: many; v_call: TRBV30; cdr3_length: 13; d_call: TRBD1
cdr3_aa: CASSPGHGGTEAFF; cdr3_nt: TGTGCCAGCAGTCCGGGACATGGGGGCACTGAAGCTTTCTTT; j_call: TRBJ1-1; clone_size: many; v_call: TRBV28; cdr3_length: 14; d_call: .
cdr3_aa: CASSPSTPGKDEQYF; cdr3_nt: TGTGCCAGCAGCCCCTCAACTCCCGGGAAGGACGAGCAGTACTTC; j_call: TRBJ2-7; clone_size: many; v_call: TRBV28; cdr3_length: 15; d_call: .
cdr3_aa: CASSLPVATSYGYTF; cdr3_nt: TGTGCCAGCAGCTTACCGGTGGCGACCTCCTATGGCTACACCTTC; j_call: TRBJ1-2; clone_size: many; v_call: TRBV7-9; cdr3_length: 15; d_call: .
cdr3_aa: CASSASRGRGQPQHF; cdr3_nt: TGTGCCAGCAGTGCATCAAGGGGGCGCGGGCAGCCCCAGCATTTT; j_call: TRBJ1-5; clone_size: .; v_call: TRBV28; cdr3_length: 15; d_call: TRBD1